This T cell receptor (beta chain) is from a study of low-dose radiotherapy and immunotherapy resistance in tumors. First-strand cDNA used TRAV- and TRBV-specific primers, covering alpha and beta chains. Amplification of TCRs used a constant-region primer and V-primer adapter for 20 PCR cycles. TCRdb independently ran MiXCR on the reads; one entry per CDR3 protein. The sample lists more than 70,000 distinct CDR3 sequences, 20% to 25% seen once, with roughly 13% in the top ten. In germline, CDR1 is SGHRS, CDR2 YFSETQ. This CDR3 is built from 14 residues. Many counts were recorded for this clonotype. Germline and junction disagree at one end, which may indicate a read error. The time point denotes: after trial treatment. Treatment reported: LDRT plus nivolumab, ipilimumab, low-dose cyclophosphamide and aspirin (RACIN trial). Donors, who were enrolled in a single-arm phase I dose-escalation trial, received nivolumab, ipilimumab, aspirin, low-dose cyclophosphamide and low-dose radiotherapy.

V is TRBV5-1 and J is TRBJ1-6, with a possible D match to TRBD1 (6 bases). This specimen was PBMCs, taken after low-dose radiotherapy plus immunotherapy. The origin of this receptor is a female donor with ovarian cancer. The CDR3 loop reads CASRLDSNNSPLHF. The DNA for the CDR3 is TGCGCCAGCAGGTTGGACAGCAATAATTCACCCCTCCACTTT.